This is a list of T cell receptor beta chains from one sample in a study of human T cells and chemical hapten exposure. MiXCR, applied by TCRdb to the RACE reads, yields one record per CDR3 protein. This table holds a few hundred thousand distinct CDR3 sequences, about 5.4% found once. The sequencing used whole blood, collected in connection with sensitization to the hapten diphenylcyclopropenone (DPC). These TCRs come from a woman under 30 with alopecia areata. Some clones in this sample may be carry-over from other donors' samples. CDR3s leave out the opening cysteine and the closing phenylalanine or tryptophan. Each record gives: CDR3 protein, CDR3 length, clone size, V gene. Expanded clones are given a class, and other clones once, few, many or no size at all.

ASSLGYGATNEKLF	14	many	TRBV7-9
ASSFEGNTEAF	11	-	TRBV27
ASSPTSRRQLNQPQH	15	-	TRBV7-8
ASSQWARLPYEQY	13	-	TRBV12-3/TRBV12-4
ASSSSGAYQPQH	12	few	TRBV5-5
AISDLLSRLADISYEQY	17	many	TRBV10-3
ASRGSWGGHEQY	12	many	TRBV25-1
SARDGRTNTEAF	12	-	TRBV20-1
ASISPGLWGYEQY	13	many	TRBV28
ASSLGGTTLAYNSPLH	16	-	TRBV5-6
SVSDKETYEQY	11	few	TRBV29-1
ASSQGADLHEQY	12	many	TRBV4-1
SASGGAKNTEAF	12	few	TRBV20-1
ASSLVVLAGNAYEQY	15	many	TRBV12-3/TRBV12-4
ATSRTGLEQF	10	-	TRBV15
ASSIQGFSTGELF	13	few	TRBV19
ATTLTGGYTGELF	13	-	TRBV7-2
ASSQEGRPIPYGYT	14	few	TRBV4-2
ASSLKLAGSETQY	13	few	TRBV14
ASTHRYPYNEQF	12	few	TRBV3-1
ASSSRLGSSTDTQY	14	few	TRBV7-8
ATNPTSGGQTQY	12	few	TRBV6-2/TRBV6-3
ASSFIATPIRETQY	14	-	TRBV27
ASSLDLGRMNSPLH	14	few	TRBV7-2
ASREDRGFFTDTQY	14	many	TRBV12-3/TRBV12-4
ASSLTIGMGNEQF	13	-	TRBV9
ASSLGGSGNQPQH	13	many	TRBV28
SAYHREGGSGANVLT	15	many	TRBV20-1
ASSPLAGGITDTQY	14	few	TRBV14
ASSVYAGGHYEQY	13	-	TRBV10-2
ASSQGQGASGYT	12	many	TRBV3-1
ASSPSVVGLTAQH	13	many	TRBV6-5
SAREAGKLEQY	11	many	TRBV20-1
ATSRELAGAQITDTQY	16	-	TRBV15
ASSFLAKRKQF	11	-	TRBV12-3/TRBV12-4
ASSFSSRVTVRSEAF	15	-	TRBV5-8
ASSQSRVTRDSTNTEAF	17	few	TRBV23-1